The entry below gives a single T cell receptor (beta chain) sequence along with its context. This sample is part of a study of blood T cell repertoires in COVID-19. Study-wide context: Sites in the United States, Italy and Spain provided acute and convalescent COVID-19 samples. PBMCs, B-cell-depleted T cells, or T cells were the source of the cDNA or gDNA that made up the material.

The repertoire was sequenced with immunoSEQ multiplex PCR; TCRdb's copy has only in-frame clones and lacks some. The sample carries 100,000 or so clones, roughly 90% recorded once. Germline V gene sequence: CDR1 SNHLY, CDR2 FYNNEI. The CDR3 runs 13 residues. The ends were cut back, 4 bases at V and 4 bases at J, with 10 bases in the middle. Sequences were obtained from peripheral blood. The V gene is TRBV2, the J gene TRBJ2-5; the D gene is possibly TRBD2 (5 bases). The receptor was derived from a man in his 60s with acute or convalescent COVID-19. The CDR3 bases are TGTGCCAGCAGTGGTCTAGCCCCAGAGACCCAGTACTTC. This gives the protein CASSGLAPETQYF. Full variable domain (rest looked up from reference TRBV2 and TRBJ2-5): EPEVTQTPSHQVTQMGQEVILRCVPISNHLYFYWYRQILGQKVEFLVSFYNNEISEKSEIFDDQFSVERPDGSNFTLKIRSTKLEDSAMYFCASSGLAPETQYFGPGTRLLVL.